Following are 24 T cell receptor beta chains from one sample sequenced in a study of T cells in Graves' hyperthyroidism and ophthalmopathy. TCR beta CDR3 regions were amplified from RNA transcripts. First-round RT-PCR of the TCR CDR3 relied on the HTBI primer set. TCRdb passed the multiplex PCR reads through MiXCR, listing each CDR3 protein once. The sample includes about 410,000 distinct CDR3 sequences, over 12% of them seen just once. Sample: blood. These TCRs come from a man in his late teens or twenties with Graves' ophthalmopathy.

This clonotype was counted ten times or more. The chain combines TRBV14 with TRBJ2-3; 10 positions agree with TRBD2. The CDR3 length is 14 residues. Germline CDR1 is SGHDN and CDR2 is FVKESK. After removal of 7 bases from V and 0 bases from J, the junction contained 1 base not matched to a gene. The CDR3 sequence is CASKTSGSTDTQYF. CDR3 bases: TGTGCCAGCAAGACTAGCGGGAGCACAGATACGCAGTATTTT.

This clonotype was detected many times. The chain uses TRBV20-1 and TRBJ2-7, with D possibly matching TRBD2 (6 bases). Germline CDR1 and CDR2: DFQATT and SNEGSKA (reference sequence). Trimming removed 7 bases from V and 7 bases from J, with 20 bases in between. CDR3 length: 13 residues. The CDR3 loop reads CSVLPGGGYEQYF. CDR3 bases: TGCAGTGTCCTCCCCGGGGGTGGTTATGAGCAGTACTTC.

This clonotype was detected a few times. This CDR3 is CASSDSRTYNEQFF. CDR3 bases: TGTGCCAGCAGCGACTCGAGGACCTACAATGAGCAGTTCTTC. The rearrangement uses TRBV6-5 and TRBJ2-1; D call uncertain. CDR3 length: 14 amino acids. The germline gives CDR1 MNHEY, CDR2 SVGAGI. Trimming cost V 6 bases and J 2 bases, with 11 bases left between them.

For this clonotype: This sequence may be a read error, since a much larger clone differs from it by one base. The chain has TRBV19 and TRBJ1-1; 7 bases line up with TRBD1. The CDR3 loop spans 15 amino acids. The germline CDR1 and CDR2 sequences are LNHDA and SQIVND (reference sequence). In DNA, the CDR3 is TGTGCCAGTAGTCCCCGACAGGGTGCGAACACTGAAGCTTCCTTT. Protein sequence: CASSPRQGANTEASF.

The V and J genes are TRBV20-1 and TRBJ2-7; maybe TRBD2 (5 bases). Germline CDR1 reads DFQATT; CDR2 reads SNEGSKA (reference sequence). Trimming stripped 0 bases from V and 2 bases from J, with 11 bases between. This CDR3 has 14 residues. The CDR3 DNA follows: TGCAGTGCTAGAGATCGGCGGGTGACCTACGAGCAGTACTTC. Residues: CSARDRRVTYEQYF.

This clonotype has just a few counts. The CDR3 region has the DNA TGCGCCAGCAGTGACAGCTACAATGAGCAGTTCTTC. This gives the protein CASSDSYNEQFF. The rearrangement links TRBV10-2 to TRBJ2-1; no definite D call. The CDR3 is made up of 12 amino acids. Germline V gene sequence: CDR1 WSHSY, CDR2 SAAADI. V shed 3 bases and J shed 3 bases, with 3 bases lying between them.

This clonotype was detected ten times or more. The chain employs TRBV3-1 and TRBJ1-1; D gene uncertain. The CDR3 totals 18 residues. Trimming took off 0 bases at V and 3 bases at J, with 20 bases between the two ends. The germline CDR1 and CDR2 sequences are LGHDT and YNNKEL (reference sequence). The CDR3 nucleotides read TGTGCCAGCAGCCAAGAGCCCCTTATAACGGGGTTGTACACTGAAGCTTTCTTT. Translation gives CASSQEPLITGLYTEAFF.

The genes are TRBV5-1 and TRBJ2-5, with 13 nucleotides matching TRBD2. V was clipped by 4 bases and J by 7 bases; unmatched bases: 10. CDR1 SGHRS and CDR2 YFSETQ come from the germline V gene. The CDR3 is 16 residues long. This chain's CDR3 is CASSAGLAGSAGTQYF. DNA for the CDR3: TGCGCCAGCAGCGCGGGACTAGCGGGGTCTGCTGGGACCCAGTACTTC.

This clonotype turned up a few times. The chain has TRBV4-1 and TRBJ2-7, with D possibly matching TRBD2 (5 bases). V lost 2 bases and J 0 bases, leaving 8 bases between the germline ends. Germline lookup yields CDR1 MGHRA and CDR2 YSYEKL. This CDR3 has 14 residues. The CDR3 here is CASSQKDFSYEQYF. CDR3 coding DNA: TGCGCCAGCAGCCAAAAGGACTTCTCCTACGAGCAGTACTTC.

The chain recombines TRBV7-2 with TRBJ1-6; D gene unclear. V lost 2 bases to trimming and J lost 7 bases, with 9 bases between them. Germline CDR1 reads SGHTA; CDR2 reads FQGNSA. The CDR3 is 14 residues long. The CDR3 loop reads CASSLQTGNSPLHF. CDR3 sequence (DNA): TGTGCCAGCAGCTTACAGACTGGGAATTCACCCCTCCACTTT.

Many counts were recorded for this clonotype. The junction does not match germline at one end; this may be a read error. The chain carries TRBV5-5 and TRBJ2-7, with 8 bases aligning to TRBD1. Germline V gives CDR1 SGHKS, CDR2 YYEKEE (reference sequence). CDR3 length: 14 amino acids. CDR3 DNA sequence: TGCGCCAGCAGCCCAAGGACAGGGAGCTACGAGCAGTACTTC. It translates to CASSPRTGSYEQYF. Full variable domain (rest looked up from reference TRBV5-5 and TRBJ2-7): DAGVTQSPTHLIKTRGQQVTLRCSPISGHKSVSWYQQVLGQGPQFIFQYYEKEERGRGNFPDRFSARQFPNYSSELNVNALLLGDSALYLCASSPRTGSYEQYFGPGTRLTVT.

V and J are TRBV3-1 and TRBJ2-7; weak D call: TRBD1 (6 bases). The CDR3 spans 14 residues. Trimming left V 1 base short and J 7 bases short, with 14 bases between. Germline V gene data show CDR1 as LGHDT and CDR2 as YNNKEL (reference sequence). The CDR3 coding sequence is TGTGCCAGCAGCCAAGGGGGGCCCCCCTTGGAGCAGTACTTC. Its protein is CASSQGGPPLEQYF.

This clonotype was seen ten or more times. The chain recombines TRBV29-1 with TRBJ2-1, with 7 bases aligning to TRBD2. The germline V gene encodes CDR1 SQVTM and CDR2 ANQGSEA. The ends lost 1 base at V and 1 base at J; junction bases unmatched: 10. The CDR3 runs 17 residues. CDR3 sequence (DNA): TGCAGCGTTGAAGTAGCGGGCGACGGTCCTTCCTACAATGAGCAGTTCTTC. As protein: CSVEVAGDGPSYNEQFF.

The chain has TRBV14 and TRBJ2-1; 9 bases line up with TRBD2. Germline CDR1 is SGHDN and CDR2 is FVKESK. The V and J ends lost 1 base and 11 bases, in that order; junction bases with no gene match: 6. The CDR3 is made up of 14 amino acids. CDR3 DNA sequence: TGTGCCAGCAGCCAAGGGGCTAGCGGGGTTAAGCAGTTCTTC. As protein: CASSQGASGVKQFF.

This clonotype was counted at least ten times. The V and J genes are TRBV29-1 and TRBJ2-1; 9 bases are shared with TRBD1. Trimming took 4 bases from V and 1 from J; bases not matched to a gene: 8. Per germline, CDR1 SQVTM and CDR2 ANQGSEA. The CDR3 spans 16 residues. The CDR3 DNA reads TGCAGCGTTGGGCGACAGGGGGTGAGATCCTACAATGAGCAGTTCTTC. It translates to CSVGRQGVRSYNEQFF.

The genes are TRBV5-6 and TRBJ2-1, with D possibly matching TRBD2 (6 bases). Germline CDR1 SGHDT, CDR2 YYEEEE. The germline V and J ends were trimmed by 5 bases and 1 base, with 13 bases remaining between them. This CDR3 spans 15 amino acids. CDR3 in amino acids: CASRYWAGSYNEQFF. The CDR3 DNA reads TGTGCCAGCAGATATTGGGCGGGGTCCTACAATGAGCAGTTCTTC.

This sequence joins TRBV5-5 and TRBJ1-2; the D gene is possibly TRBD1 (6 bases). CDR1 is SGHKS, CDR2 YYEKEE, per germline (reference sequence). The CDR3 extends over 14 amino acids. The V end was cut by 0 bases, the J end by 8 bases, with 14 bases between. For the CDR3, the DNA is TGTGCCAGCAGCTTGGACAGGGAAGAGAGAGGCTACACCTTC. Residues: CASSLDREERGYTF.

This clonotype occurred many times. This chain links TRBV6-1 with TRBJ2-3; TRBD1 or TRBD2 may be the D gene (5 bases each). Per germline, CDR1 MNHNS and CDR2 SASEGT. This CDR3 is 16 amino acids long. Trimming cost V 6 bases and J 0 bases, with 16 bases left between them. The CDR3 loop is CASSYMGTGSTDTQYF. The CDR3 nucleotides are TGTGCCAGCAGCTACATGGGGACGGGGAGCACAGATACGCAGTATTTT.

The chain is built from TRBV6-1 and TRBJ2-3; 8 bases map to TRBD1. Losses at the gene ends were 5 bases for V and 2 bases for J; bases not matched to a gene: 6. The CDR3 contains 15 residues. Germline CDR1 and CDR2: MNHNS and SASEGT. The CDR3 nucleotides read TGTGCCAGCAGTTTACAGGGGGGAACCACAGATACGCAGTATTTT. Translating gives CASSLQGGTTDTQYF.

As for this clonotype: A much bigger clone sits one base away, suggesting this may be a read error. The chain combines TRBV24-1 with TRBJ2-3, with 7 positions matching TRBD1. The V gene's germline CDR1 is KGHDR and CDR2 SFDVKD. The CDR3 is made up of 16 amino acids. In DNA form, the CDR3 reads TGTGCCACCAGTGACACCGGGACAGCTAGCACAGATACGCCGTATTTT. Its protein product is CATSDTGTASTDTPYF.

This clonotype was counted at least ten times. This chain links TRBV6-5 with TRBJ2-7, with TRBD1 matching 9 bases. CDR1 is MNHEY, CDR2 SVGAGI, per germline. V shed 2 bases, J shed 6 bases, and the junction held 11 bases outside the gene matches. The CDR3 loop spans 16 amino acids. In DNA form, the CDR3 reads TGTGCCAGCAGTTACGACACACCGGGACAGGGCTCCGAGCAGTACTTC. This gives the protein CASSYDTPGQGSEQYF.

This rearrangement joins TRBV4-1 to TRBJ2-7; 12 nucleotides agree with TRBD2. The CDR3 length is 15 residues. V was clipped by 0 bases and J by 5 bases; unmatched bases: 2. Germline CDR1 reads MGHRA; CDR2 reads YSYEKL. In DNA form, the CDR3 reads TGCGCCAGCAGCCAAGAAGGACTAGCGGGGAACGAGCAGTACTTC. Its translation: CASSQEGLAGNEQYF.

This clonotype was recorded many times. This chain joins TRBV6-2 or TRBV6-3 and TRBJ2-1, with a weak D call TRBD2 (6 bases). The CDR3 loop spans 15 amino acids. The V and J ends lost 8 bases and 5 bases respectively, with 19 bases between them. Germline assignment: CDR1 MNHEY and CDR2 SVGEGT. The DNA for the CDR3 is TGTGCCAGCTGCCCCTCACCCGGGAGAAACAATGAGCAGTTCTTC. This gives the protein CASCPSPGRNNEQFF.

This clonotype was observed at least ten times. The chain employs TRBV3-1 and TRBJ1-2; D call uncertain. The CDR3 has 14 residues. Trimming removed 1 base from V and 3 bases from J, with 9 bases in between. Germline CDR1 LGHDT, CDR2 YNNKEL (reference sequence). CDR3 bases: TGTGCCAGCAGCCAAGGAGAACTGGACTATGGCTACACCTTC. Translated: CASSQGELDYGYTF. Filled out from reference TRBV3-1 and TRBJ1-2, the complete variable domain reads DTAVSQTPKYLVTQMGNDKSIKCEQNLGHDTMYWYKQDSKKFLKIMFSYNNKELIINETVPNRFSPKSPDKAHLNLHINSLELGDSAVYFCASSQGELDYGYTFGSGTRLTVV.